The 24 T cell receptor beta chains reported below all come from one sample, sequenced in a study of shared clonotypes between healthy human individuals. In the naive CD8 group, cells lacked CD45RO and were positively selected for CCR7, so terminally differentiated effector memory CD45RA+ cells were left out. Using immunoSEQ multiplex PCR, the repertoire was profiled, and TCRdb retains in-frame clones only, with some absent. The sample lists some 2,100,000 clones, approximately 94% occurring once. Sequencing used naive CD8+ T cells from PBMCs. The source is a man between 18 and 35 years old in good health. Some clones in this sample may be carry-over from other donors' samples.

The chain combines TRBV27 with TRBJ2-2; 10 bases match TRBD2. V was pared by 5 bases and J by 5 bases, with 11 bases of the junction left unmatched. CDR1 and CDR2 (germline): MNHEY, SMNVEV (reference sequence). The length of the CDR3 is 17 residues. This CDR3 reads CASSPPPSGRGTGELFF. CDR3 sequence (DNA): TGTGCCAGCAGTCCCCCACCCAGCGGGAGGGGTACCGGGGAGCTGTTTTTT.

V is TRBV28 and J is TRBJ1-1; D might be TRBD1 (5 bases). The V gene lost 2 bases and the J gene lost 6 bases, with 16 bases spanning the gap. Per the germline V gene, CDR1 is MDHEN and CDR2 is SYDVKM. There are 15 residues in the CDR3. The DNA for the CDR3 is TGTGCCAGCAGTTTAGATATTGCAGGGTCTCCTGAAGCTTTCTTT. Residues: CASSLDIAGSPEAFF.

The chain uses TRBV2 and TRBJ2-7, with 10 nucleotides matching TRBD1. The J segment lost 4 bases and the V segment lost 3 bases, leaving 6 bases of the junction unmatched. Germline V lookup: CDR1 SNHLY, CDR2 FYNNEI. The CDR3 runs to 15 residues. CDR3 region: CASSDPGTGVYEQYF. The CDR3 DNA sequence: TGTGCCAGCAGTGACCCCGGGACAGGGGTTTACGAGCAGTACTTC.

The chain uses TRBV9 and TRBJ1-1; D is perhaps TRBD1 (5 bases). Trimming took off 8 bases at V and 2 bases at J, with 13 bases between the two ends. The length of the CDR3 is 13 residues. Germline loops: CDR1 SGDLS, CDR2 YYNGEE. CDR3: CASQQDLNTEAFF. Here the CDR3 DNA reads TGTGCCAGTCAACAGGACTTAAACACTGAAGCTTTCTTT.

V is TRBV19 and J is TRBJ2-5; 12 nucleotides line up with TRBD2. CDR1 and CDR2 from the germline V gene are LNHDA and SQIVND (reference sequence). This CDR3 comprises 18 residues. Trimming took 1 base from V and 5 from J; bases not matched to a gene: 11. The CDR3 spells CASSIGVVVTSGSETQYF. The CDR3 nucleotides are TGTGCCAGTAGTATAGGGGTTGTGGTGACTAGCGGGAGTGAGACCCAGTACTTC.

The V gene is TRBV7-9, the J gene TRBJ1-2, with TRBD1 matching 8 bases. Trimming took 6 bases from V and 4 from J; bases not matched to a gene: 7. The CDR3 is made up of 14 amino acids. Looked up from germline, CDR1 is SEHNR and CDR2 is FQNEAQ (reference sequence). The CDR3 coding sequence is TGTGCCAGCAGTTTTCCGGGACAGGCCTATGGCTACACCTTC. Translated: CASSFPGQAYGYTF.

This chain uses TRBV9 with TRBJ2-3, with a possible D match to TRBD2 (5 bases). The germline V gene has CDR1 SGDLS and CDR2 YYNGEE. The CDR3 extends over 16 amino acids. V gave up 1 base and J gave up 0 bases, with 12 bases separating them. For the CDR3, the DNA is TGTGCCAGCAGCGTATTAGCGACATTTAGCACAGATACGCAGTATTTT. Amino acids: CASSVLATFSTDTQYF.

The chain links TRBV2 to TRBJ2-3; 7 bases agree with TRBD2. CDR1 and CDR2 from the germline V gene are SNHLY and FYNNEI. The V and J ends lost 8 bases and 4 bases, in that order; junction bases with no gene match: 18. The CDR3 runs to 17 residues. CDR3 DNA: TGTGCCAGCTGGTGGCCGCGGGAGTCTGTAAGCGCAGATACGCAGTATTTT. Protein: CASWWPRESVSADTQYF.

The CDR3 reads CASSESRTGVYGYTF. The CDR3 DNA reads TGCGCCAGCAGTGAGTCTAGGACAGGGGTCTATGGCTACACCTTC. The chain carries TRBV10-1 and TRBJ1-2; 9 bases align to TRBD1. Germline-derived CDR1 and CDR2 are WNHNN and SYGVQD (reference sequence). The CDR3 is 15 residues long. V shed 0 bases, J shed 4 bases, and the junction held 3 bases outside the gene matches.

This clone was observed a single time. The CDR3 sequence is CASSSKWAGYNEQFF. The CDR3 region has the DNA TGTGCCAGCAGCTCGAAGTGGGCAGGTTACAATGAGCAGTTCTTC. This sequence joins TRBV7-3 and TRBJ2-1; D gene ambiguous. The CDR3 extends over 15 amino acids. V was cut by 4 bases and J by 4 bases, with 14 bases left in between. Germline V gene sequence: CDR1 SGHTA, CDR2 FQGTGA.

The V call is TRBV28, the J call TRBJ2-7, with D possibly called TRBD1 or TRBD2 (5 bases each). The V and J ends lost 6 bases and 0 bases respectively, with 15 bases between them. The CDR3 loop spans 15 amino acids. Germline-derived CDR1 and CDR2 are MDHEN and SYDVKM. Here the CDR3 reads CASRETAALSYEQYF. The CDR3 DNA reads as TGTGCCAGCAGAGAGACAGCGGCCCTCTCCTACGAGCAGTACTTC.

In the case of this clone: The junction and the germline gene differ at one end; a read error may be behind it. V gene TRBV11-2 combines with J gene TRBJ2-7; D gene ambiguous. This CDR3 has 9 amino acids. In germline, CDR1 is SGHAT, CDR2 FQNNGV. DNA for the CDR3: TGTGCCAGCAGCGGCCCTTTTAGCTTC. This codes for CASSGPFSF.

This sequence joins TRBV5-1 and TRBJ2-1; 9 nucleotides line up with TRBD2. This CDR3 is 15 amino acids long. V shed 4 bases and J 3 bases; nucleotides not matched to a gene: 5. The germline V gene encodes CDR1 SGHRS and CDR2 YFSETQ. The CDR3 here is CASSVIAGVYNEQFF. In DNA, the CDR3 is TGCGCCAGCAGCGTAATAGCGGGAGTCTACAATGAGCAGTTCTTC.

This chain connects TRBV19 to TRBJ1-2; weak D call: TRBD1 (6 bases). Germline values: CDR1 LNHDA, CDR2 SQIVND (reference sequence). Trimming stripped 6 bases from V and 7 bases from J, with 15 bases between. This CDR3 comprises 13 residues. The chain's CDR3 is CASRSAQGIGYTF. The CDR3 nucleotides are TGTGCCAGTAGGTCGGCTCAGGGGATTGGCTACACCTTC.

The V call is TRBV7-9, the J call TRBJ1-1, with D possibly TRBD1 on 5 matching bases. CDR1 and CDR2 from the germline V gene are SEHNR and FQNEAQ (reference sequence). The CDR3 contains 13 residues. Trimming took 5 bases from V and 11 from J, leaving 18 bases between them. CDR3 in amino acids: CASSQLGVVGAFF. The DNA for the CDR3 is TGTGCCAGCAGCCAATTAGGGGTTGTGGGGGCTTTCTTT.

V and J are TRBV7-9 and TRBJ2-1, with a weak D call TRBD2 (5 bases). The V end lost 6 bases, the J end lost 0 bases, and 15 bases lay between the germline ends. Germline values: CDR1 SEHNR, CDR2 FQNEAQ (reference sequence). The CDR3 covers 16 residues. The CDR3 spells CASSSLTGSSYNEQFF. The CDR3 DNA sequence: TGTGCCAGCAGTTCGCTGACGGGGAGCTCCTACAATGAGCAGTTCTTC. Complete variable domain (other parts from reference TRBV7-9 and TRBJ2-1): DTGVSQNPRHKITKRGQNVTFRCDPISEHNRLYWYRQTLGQGPEFLTYFQNEAQLEKSRLLSDRFSAERPKGSFSTLEIQRTEQGDSAMYLCASSSLTGSSYNEQFFGPGTRLTVL.

This sequence joins TRBV6-5 and TRBJ1-2; perhaps TRBD1 as D (5 bases). The CDR3 is 13 amino acids. V was cut by 7 bases and J by 4 bases, with 13 bases left in between. Germline values: CDR1 MNHEY, CDR2 SVGAGI. Written as DNA, the CDR3 is TGTGCCAGCACCCCTGGGGCAGGCTATGGCTACACCTTC. Translating gives CASTPGAGYGYTF.

V and J are TRBV6-5 and TRBJ1-2, with 7 bases identical to TRBD1. V trimming: 6 bases; J trimming: 5 bases; junction bases outside the gene matches: 9. This CDR3 region has 14 residues. The germline V gene has CDR1 MNHEY and CDR2 SVGAGI. The CDR3 spells CASRTRQGRYGYTF. The CDR3 nucleotides read TGTGCCAGCAGAACTAGACAGGGCCGGTATGGCTACACCTTC.

This clone was recorded once. In the same sample, other DNA sequences code for this CDR3. The rearrangement joins TRBV7-8 to TRBJ2-5; D is uncertain. V lost 4 bases and J lost 4, with 7 bases in between. Germline-derived CDR1 and CDR2 are SGHVS and FQNEAQ. CDR3 length equals 12 residues. CDR3: CASSSTGETQYF. The CDR3 DNA reads TGTGCCAGCAGCTCGACCGGAGAGACCCAGTACTTC.

The chain is built from TRBV7-9 and TRBJ1-1; the D gene is possibly TRBD1 (5 bases). V lost 5 bases and J lost 5, with 9 bases in between. The CDR3 length is 12 residues. Germline V gene sequence: CDR1 SEHNR, CDR2 FQNEAQ (reference sequence). The CDR3 spells CASSLQATEAFF. CDR3 sequence (DNA): TGTGCCAGCAGCCTACAGGCAACTGAAGCTTTCTTT.

The sample holds one count of this clone. The CDR3 loop reads CASSLLRAGGPVETQYF. The DNA for the CDR3 is TGTGCCAGCAGTTTGCTACGAGCGGGAGGGCCGGTCGAGACCCAGTACTTC. The chain links TRBV27 to TRBJ2-5, with TRBD2 matching over 10 bases. This CDR3 is built from 17 residues. CDR1 MNHEY and CDR2 SMNVEV come from the germline V gene (reference sequence). The J segment lost 5 bases and the V segment lost 3 bases, leaving 12 bases of the junction unmatched.

The chain uses TRBV13 and TRBJ2-7; 8 nucleotides agree with TRBD2. J lost 0 bases, V lost 4 bases, and 11 bases had no gene match. This CDR3 spans 17 amino acids. Germline CDR1 PRHDT, CDR2 FYEKMQ (reference sequence). The CDR3 here is CASSSHGAGGSSYEQYF. DNA of the CDR3: TGTGCCAGCAGCTCCCATGGGGCGGGAGGATCCTCCTACGAGCAGTACTTC.

To note about this clone: The sample has other DNA sequences that encode this CDR3 too. The rearrangement joins TRBV7-9 to TRBJ2-1; 12 bases are shared with TRBD2. The length of the CDR3 is 14 residues. CDR1 is SEHNR, CDR2 FQNEAQ, per germline (reference sequence). V lost 1 base and J lost 9; bases outside the gene matches: 1. The CDR3 DNA is TGTGCCAGCAGCTTAGTGGGACTAGCGGGTGAGCAGTTCTTC. Protein product: CASSLVGLAGEQFF. Supplemented by reference TRBV7-9 and TRBJ2-1, the full variable domain reads DTGVSQNPRHKITKRGQNVTFRCDPISEHNRLYWYRQTLGQGPEFLTYFQNEAQLEKSRLLSDRFSAERPKGSFSTLEIQRTEQGDSAMYLCASSLVGLAGEQFFGPGTRLTVL.

This clone occurred a few times. Additional DNA sequences in this sample encode the identical CDR3. The DNA of the CDR3 is TGTGCCTGGAGCGTAGGGTACACTGAAGCTTTCTTT. This encodes CAWSVGYTEAFF. The V and J genes are TRBV30 and TRBJ1-1, with D uncertain. V lost 3 bases, J lost 3 bases, and 8 bases lay in between. The CDR3 consists of 12 residues. CDR1 GTSNPN and CDR2 SVGIG come from the germline V gene (reference sequence). The whole variable domain, filled in from reference TRBV30 and TRBJ1-1, reads SQTIHQWPATLVQPVGSPLSLECTVEGTSNPNLYWYRQAAGRGLQLLFYSVGIGQISSEVPQNLSASRPQDRQFILSSKKLLLSDSGFYLCAWSVGYTEAFFGQGTRLTVV.